This passage covers 31 T cell receptor beta chains from one sample sequenced in a study of metastatic and nonmetastatic thyroid tumors. TCRdb re-clonotyped the PCR reads via MiXCR. This table holds about 38,000 clones, around 26% found once. Prior to thyroid surgery, none of the patients had received any treatment. Sequenced material: blood. These receptors all come from a female donor with papillary thyroid cancer or a benign thyroid nodule (not recorded which). Some clones in this sample may be carry-over from other donors' samples.

The V and J genes are TRBV20-1 and TRBJ1-6; possible D gene TRBD1, 5 bases. CDR3 length: 16 residues. Germline V gives CDR1 DFQATT, CDR2 SNEGSKA (reference sequence). Between the trimmed V and J ends, which lost 1 base and 6 bases, there was a span of 16 bases. The CDR3 loop is CSARGRQWAGNSPLHF. CDR3 nucleotides: TGCAGTGCTAGAGGGCGACAGTGGGCGGGTAATTCACCCCTCCACTTT.

The sample holds many counts of this clone. The chain uses TRBV20-1 and TRBJ1-3; a weak D match, TRBD1 (6 bases). Germline V gene data show CDR1 as DFQATT and CDR2 as SNEGSKA (reference sequence). The CDR3 contains 15 residues. Trimming took off 0 bases at V and 3 bases at J, with 12 bases between the two ends. This CDR3 reads CSARDIQGGGNTIYF. The CDR3 DNA reads as TGCAGTGCTAGAGATATCCAAGGGGGTGGAAACACCATATATTTT.

At least ten counts were recorded for this clone. This chain joins TRBV20-1 and TRBJ2-1, with 8 bases that match TRBD2. Germline trimming cut 3 bases from V and 7 bases from J; bases unmatched to any gene: 5. There are 13 residues in the CDR3. The germline gives CDR1 DFQATT, CDR2 SNEGSKA (reference sequence). The CDR3, as DNA: TGCAGTGCTAGGGGCGGGGGGAAGAATGAGCAGTTCTTC. Its protein is CSARGGGKNEQFF.

The chain has TRBV6-1 and TRBJ2-7, with a weak D call TRBD1 (6 bases). This CDR3 comprises 14 residues. The V end was cut by 6 bases, the J end by 5 bases, with 17 bases between. Germline loops: CDR1 MNHNS, CDR2 SASEGT. The CDR3 DNA reads as TGTGCCAGCAGCAGGGGCGACCTCTTCCACGAGCAGTACTTC. It encodes CASSRGDLFHEQYF.

There are many counts of this clone. V usage is TRBV20-1 and J usage is TRBJ2-7, with 11 bases aligning to TRBD2. The CDR3 has 14 residues. CDR1 DFQATT and CDR2 SNEGSKA come from the germline V gene (reference sequence). With V trimmed by 4 bases and J by 4 bases, 6 bases remained unmatched. CDR3 nucleotide sequence: TGCAGTGCTATCGGACTAGCGGGTTTTTACGAGCAGTACTTC. Translation: CSAIGLAGFYEQYF.

This clone was counted a few times. V is TRBV28 and J is TRBJ1-2; 8 bases are a match to TRBD1. CDR3 length: 14 amino acids. Germline V gene data show CDR1 as MDHEN and CDR2 as SYDVKM. V lost 5 bases, J lost 7 bases, and 9 bases stayed unmatched. The DNA for the CDR3 is TGTGCCAGCAGTAAGGACAGGGTTATCGCTGGCTACACCTTC. This gives the protein CASSKDRVIAGYTF.

At least ten counts were recorded for this clone. A read error is possible here, since a much larger clone lies one base away. The sample contains more than one DNA sequence encoding this CDR3. CDR3 sequence reads: CASSQGTGTAKFF. As DNA, the CDR3 is TGTGCCAGCAGCCAGGGGACCGGGACAGCCAAATTCTTC. This chain links TRBV14 with TRBJ1-2, with TRBD1 matching 7 bases. Looked up from germline, CDR1 is SGHDN and CDR2 is FVKESK. The CDR3 is 13 residues long.

This clone was counted between two and nine times. The chain employs TRBV6-1 and TRBJ1-5; D might be TRBD1 (6 bases). The germline gives CDR1 MNHNS, CDR2 SASEGT. This CDR3 has 13 amino acids. The V and J ends lost 2 bases and 8 bases respectively, with 10 bases between them. CDR3 nucleotide sequence: TGTGCCAGCAGTGAAACAGGGATGGAGCCCCAGCATTTT. Amino acid sequence: CASSETGMEPQHF.

The gene calls are TRBV3-1 and TRBJ2-1, with 10 positions matching TRBD2. The CDR3 totals 16 residues. Germline CDR1 reads LGHDT; CDR2 reads YNNKEL (reference sequence). Germline trimming cut 2 bases from V and 6 bases from J; bases unmatched to any gene: 7. CDR3 sequence reads: CASSQSVAGGLNEQFF. The CDR3 nucleotides are TGTGCCAGCAGCCAATCTGTAGCGGGGGGCCTCAATGAGCAGTTCTTC.

V is TRBV6-1 and J is TRBJ2-2; D is unresolved. The CDR3 length is 15 residues. V was pared by 4 bases and J by 4 bases, with 13 bases between. The germline CDR1 and CDR2 sequences are MNHNS and SASEGT. The chain's CDR3 is CASSGGRLGTGELFF. CDR3 DNA: TGTGCCAGCAGTGGGGGTCGGCTGGGCACCGGGGAGCTGTTTTTT.

This clone was picked up a small number of times. At one end the junction does not follow the germline gene, possibly because of a read error. J is TRBJ2-3 and V is TRBV6-4; 12 bases are a match to TRBD2. The CDR3 consists of 15 residues. CDR1 is MRHNA and CDR2 is SNTAGT in the germline V gene. In nucleotides, the CDR3 is TGTGCCGGCAGAGGGACTAGCGGGTGTTCAGATACGCAGTATTTT. Translation: CAGRGTSGCSDTQYF.

There are many counts of this clone. This chain connects TRBV6-1 to TRBJ2-3, with 16 bases lining up with TRBD2. This CDR3 is built from 15 residues. V shed 6 bases and J 4 bases; nucleotides not matched to a gene: 1. The germline CDR1 and CDR2 sequences are MNHNS and SASEGT. The CDR3, as DNA: TGTGCCAGCAGGGGACTAGCGGGAGGGCCAGATACGCAGTATTTT. Protein: CASRGLAGGPDTQYF.

This clone was found a few times. The rearrangement links TRBV6-1 to TRBJ1-3; D remains unclear. This CDR3 is 14 amino acids long. Germline CDR1 MNHNS, CDR2 SASEGT. V was shortened by 8 bases and J by 0 bases, with 11 bases between the two germline ends. The CDR3 is CASYTRTSGNTIYF. The CDR3 nucleotides read TGTGCCAGCTATACCAGGACCTCTGGAAACACCATATATTTT.

This clone is labeled as medium-sized. The V call is TRBV28, the J call TRBJ2-7; the match to TRBD1 covers 9 bases. There are 15 residues in the CDR3. The germline CDR1 and CDR2 sequences are MDHEN and SYDVKM. Unmatched junction bases numbered 7, after V lost 5 bases and J lost 2 bases. CDR3 sequence: CASSQTGTGTYEQYF. For the CDR3, the DNA is TGTGCCAGCAGTCAAACCGGGACAGGGACCTACGAGCAGTACTTC.

This clone came up many times. A much larger clone is a single base away; this may be a read error. At the DNA level, this CDR3 is encoded by other sequences in the same sample as well. The chain is built from TRBV6-4 and TRBJ2-3, with 10 bases lining up with TRBD2. Germline CDR1 is MRHNA and CDR2 is SNTAGT. V was pared by 6 bases and J by 1 base, with 4 bases of the junction left unmatched. The CDR3 runs to 15 residues. Here the CDR3 reads CASRELAGGTDTQYF. The CDR3 region has the DNA TGTGCCAGCAGGGAGCTAGCGGGGGGCACAGATACGCAGTATTTT.

This clone came up many times. A read error is possible here, since a much larger clone lies one base away. The chain combines TRBV20-1 with TRBJ2-3; TRBD2 matches at 7 bases. The CDR3 runs to 15 residues. CDR1 and CDR2 from the germline V gene are DFQATT and SNEGSKA (reference sequence). The CDR3 nucleotides read TGCAGTGCTAGTTATAGGGCTAGCGGCACAGATACGCGGTATTTT. It codes for CSASYRASGTDTRYF.

There are many counts of this clone. The rearrangement links TRBV3-1 to TRBJ2-2; 9 bases map to TRBD1. J gave up 6 bases and V 4 bases, and 9 bases lay outside the gene matches. CDR1 and CDR2 (germline): LGHDT, YNNKEL (reference sequence). CDR3 size: 16 residues. The CDR3 DNA sequence: TGTGCCAGCAGCCTACCGGGACAGGGACCATCCGGGGAGCTGTTTTTT. Protein sequence: CASSLPGQGPSGELFF.

This clone was seen repeatedly, ten times or more. The V and J genes are TRBV29-1 and TRBJ2-5; D tentatively reads TRBD1 or TRBD2 (5 bases each). The CDR3 runs to 14 residues. V shed 4 bases and J shed 2 bases, with 14 bases lying between them. CDR1 is SQVTM, CDR2 ANQGSEA, per germline. The CDR3 spells CSVGPAGAQETQYF. The CDR3 bases are TGCAGCGTTGGCCCCGCCGGGGCTCAAGAGACCCAGTACTTC.

This clone was seen many times. This chain joins TRBV4-1 and TRBJ2-1; D could derive from TRBD1 or TRBD2 (5 bases each). CDR3 length: 15 amino acids. V was clipped by 0 bases and J by 11 bases, with 17 bases between them. Germline V CDR1 and CDR2: MGHRA, YSYEKL. The CDR3, as DNA: TGCGCCAGCAGCCAAGACCCTCCCTACCCGGGACAGCAGTTCTTC. Its translation is CASSQDPPYPGQQFF.

In its sample, this clone was seen many times. The J gene is TRBJ2-2, the V gene TRBV29-1, with 7 nucleotides matching TRBD2. The V and J ends lost 6 bases and 0 bases, in that order; junction bases with no gene match: 13. There are 17 residues in the CDR3. Per germline, CDR1 SQVTM and CDR2 ANQGSEA. The CDR3 loop reads CSVSPGGTTPNTGELFF. CDR3 bases: TGCAGCGTATCCCCGGGGGGTACCACACCGAACACCGGGGAGCTGTTTTTT.

This clone was counted ten times or more. This chain links TRBV4-3 with TRBJ1-4; D is undetermined. Germline CDR1 reads LGHNA; CDR2 reads YSLEER. The CDR3 is 14 residues long. V lost 0 bases and J 4 bases, leaving 6 bases between the germline ends. The CDR3 DNA follows: TGCGCCAGCAGCCAAGAAGGAATTAATGAAAAACTGTTTTTT. Amino acids: CASSQEGINEKLFF.

This clone showed up many times. This chain connects TRBV7-9 to TRBJ2-4, with D perhaps TRBD1 (6 bases). The CDR3 covers 14 residues. Trimming stripped 1 base from V and 16 bases from J, with 20 bases between. Germline V gene sequence: CDR1 SEHNR, CDR2 FQNEAQ (reference sequence). The CDR3 sequence is CASSLGTSAAGAYF. CDR3 DNA sequence: TGTGCCAGCAGCTTAGGCACCTCCGCGGCAGGGGCATACTTC.

This clone occurred a few times. The rearrangement uses TRBV28 and TRBJ1-1; 8 nucleotides line up with TRBD1. Germline CDR1 reads MDHEN; CDR2 reads SYDVKM. V gave up 2 bases and J gave up 0 bases; unmatched junction bases: 8. This CDR3 has 17 amino acids. The CDR3, as DNA: TGTGCCAGCAGTTTAGCCCCCCAGGGGGCCCTGAACACTGAAGCTTTCTTT. This encodes CASSLAPQGALNTEAFF.

V and J are TRBV30 and TRBJ1-5; tentative D call: TRBD1 (6 bases). The V end was cut by 2 bases, the J end by 6 bases, with 11 bases between. Germline CDR1 is GTSNPN and CDR2 is SVGIG (reference sequence). This CDR3 region has 13 residues. CDR3 loop: CAWSSQGGQPQHF. The CDR3 DNA reads TGTGCCTGGAGTTCACAGGGAGGTCAGCCCCAGCATTTT. Full variable domain (missing parts from reference TRBV30 and TRBJ1-5): SQTIHQWPATLVQPVGSPLSLECTVEGTSNPNLYWYRQAAGRGLQLLFYSVGIGQISSEVPQNLSASRPQDRQFILSSKKLLLSDSGFYLCAWSSQGGQPQHFGDGTRLSIL.

This clone came up many times. The rearrangement joins TRBV10-3 to TRBJ2-3; D unresolved. The germline V and J ends were trimmed by 6 bases and 0 bases, with 10 bases remaining between them. From germline, CDR1 is ENHRY and CDR2 SYGVKD. The CDR3 is made up of 14 amino acids. Here the CDR3 reads CAIRDPTSTDTQYF. The CDR3 coding sequence is TGTGCCATCAGGGACCCGACGAGCACAGATACGCAGTATTTT.

In its sample, this clone ranks as medium-sized. The chain carries TRBV20-1 and TRBJ2-5; TRBD2 matches at 8 bases. With V trimmed by 2 bases and J by 2 bases, 4 bases remained unmatched. The CDR3 runs to 14 residues. In germline, CDR1 is DFQATT, CDR2 SNEGSKA (reference sequence). The DNA of the CDR3 is TGCAGTGCTAGAAGCGGGAGTGAACAAGAGACCCAGTACTTC. It specifies CSARSGSEQETQYF.

Comment on this clone: A clone one base away is much larger, so this may be a read error. This rearrangement joins TRBV10-3 to TRBJ2-2, with 11 bases that match TRBD1. This CDR3 has 16 amino acids. Germline-derived CDR1 and CDR2 are ENHRY and SYGVKD. The CDR3 nucleotides are TGTGCCATCAGTGGACCGGGACAGGGGGTCACCGGGGAGCCGTTCTTT. Its translation is CAISGPGQGVTGEPFF.

Comments on this clone: The sample carries other DNA sequences with the same CDR3. The genes are TRBV4-1 and TRBJ1-4, with a tentative D call TRBD1 (6 bases). From germline, CDR1 is MGHRA and CDR2 YSYEKL. Trimming left V 0 bases short and J 4 bases short, with 12 bases between. CDR3 length: 16 amino acids. CDR3 sequence (DNA): TGCGCCAGCAGCCAAGACAGGGGCCTAAGTAATGAAAAACTGTTTTTT. Translating gives CASSQDRGLSNEKLFF.

This clone was seen repeatedly, ten times or more. J is TRBJ1-1 and V is TRBV11-2, with D tentatively TRBD1 (6 bases). The CDR3 consists of 15 residues. V was trimmed by 1 base and J by 12 bases, leaving 21 bases between them. Germline lookup yields CDR1 SGHAT and CDR2 FQNNGV. This CDR3 reads CASSLVRAGGAGTFF. Here the CDR3 DNA reads TGTGCCAGCAGCTTAGTAAGGGCCGGGGGCGCCGGGACTTTCTTT.

This clone was seen ten or more times. This chain uses TRBV4-1 with TRBJ2-3; D may be TRBD2 (5 bases). Germline CDR1 and CDR2: MGHRA and YSYEKL. Trimming removed 1 base at V and 0 bases at J, with 11 bases between. The CDR3 contains 16 residues. DNA for the CDR3: TGCGCCAGCAGCCAAGGAGGGCATCTGAGCACAGATACGCAGTATTTT. Its protein product is CASSQGGHLSTDTQYF.

This clone was seen repeatedly, ten times or more. J is TRBJ1-1 and V is TRBV5-1; TRBD1 might be the D (5 bases). The CDR3 contains 16 residues. The V gene lost 0 bases and the J gene lost 1 base, with 13 bases spanning the gap. Germline V gives CDR1 SGHRS, CDR2 YFSETQ. The DNA for the CDR3 is TGCGCCAGCAGCTTGGGAGGGGCAAGGCGGAACACTGAAGCTTTCTTT. Translated, it gives CASSLGGARRNTEAFF.